This TCR beta chain was obtained from a study of long-term antiretroviral therapy in people with HIV. Study results and limitations: When set beside controls, HIV repertoires had CDR3 length ranges that were narrower.

Run at survey level, the immunoSEQ assay was version v3.0. Sequencing was directed toward about 40,000-55,000 T-cell genomes in each sample. Produced via immunoSEQ multiplex PCR; TCRdb's table is partial and in-frame only. Seen here are about 25,000 clones, roughly four fifths observed once, and the top ten hold 12% to 15%. Regarding this clone: What it recognizes is unknown.

This CDR3 is 14 amino acids long. Germline V lookup: CDR1 KGHSY, CDR2 FQNENV. V was shortened by 1 base and J by 0 bases, with 6 bases between the two germline ends. V is TRBV16 and J is TRBJ1-1; D is ambiguous. The receptor was derived from a man between 50 and 59 years old with HIV. The sample consisted of unsorted PBMCs, taken 2.9 years after starting antiretroviral therapy. The CDR3 nucleotides are TGTGCCAGCAGCCAATACGGGGTGAACACTGAAGCTTTCTTT. Its translation: CASSQYGVNTEAFF.